This is a list of T cell receptor beta chains from one sample in a study of T-cell reconstitution after alpha-beta-depleted transplantation in children. TCRdb re-analysed the PCR reads in MiXCR, keeping a single row per CDR3 protein. The sample consists of some 500,000 distinct CDR3 sequences, about 17% of them appearing once. The sample here was PBMCs from the stem cell graft donor, taken from the stem cell graft. The receptor set was obtained from a human donor who donated a stem cell graft to a child with acute lymphoblastic leukemia. Both conserved end residues are part of each CDR3. The D gene is left open where the match is weak. Clone size is not always given. Where it is, it says once, few, many or a class for expanded clones.

j_call v_call clone_size d_call cdr3_nt cdr3_aa
TRBJ2-1 TRBV4-1 . TRBD2 TGCGCCAGCAGCCTTGTGGGGGAGGGCCCCAATGAGCAGTTCTTC CASSLVGEGPNEQFF
TRBJ2-1 TRBV6-1 . TRBD1 TGTGCCAGCAGTCATATTTGGACAGGGCATAATGAGCAGTTCTTC CASSHIWTGHNEQFF
TRBJ2-6 TRBV27 many . TGTGCCAGCAGTTTAAGTAGCTCTGGGGCCAACGTCCTGACTTTC CASSLSSSGANVLTF
TRBJ2-7 TRBV12-3/TRBV12-4 . . TGTGCCAGCAGTCCGTCCCCGACCAACTCCTACGAGCAGTACTTC CASSPSPTNSYEQYF
TRBJ1-1 TRBV20-1 . TRBD1 TGCAGTGTCTCGACAGGGGTGTTAGTGAACACTGAAGCTTTCTTT CSVSTGVLVNTEAFF
TRBJ2-1 TRBV12-3/TRBV12-4 few . TGTGCCAGCACCGACCCTTGGGGATTCAATGAGCAGTTCTTC CASTDPWGFNEQFF
TRBJ2-1 TRBV5-1 many TRBD2 TGCGCCAGCAGCTTACCGGGACTAGCAAATGAGCAGTTCTTC CASSLPGLANEQFF
TRBJ2-7 TRBV20-1 . TRBD2 TGCAGTGCGCACCCGGGGGGCTACGAGCAGTACTTC CSAHPGGYEQYF
TRBJ2-7 TRBV7-6 . TRBD2 TGTGCCAGCAGCCTGTCTAGCGGGTACTCCTACGAGCAGTACTTC CASSLSSGYSYEQYF
TRBJ1-3 TRBV20-1 few . TGCAGTGCTAGGGTCCCTGGGCACGGAAACACCATATATTTT CSARVPGHGNTIYF
TRBJ1-2 TRBV25-1 few . TGTGCCAGCAGTGAGTCAGGAAGGGGGATCTATGGCTACACCTTC CASSESGRGIYGYTF
TRBJ1-1 TRBV27 . TRBD1 TGTGCCAGCGGGTATCCAGGGGGCGCGGAAGAAGCTTTCTTT CASGYPGGAEEAFF
TRBJ2-2 TRBV12-3/TRBV12-4 . TRBD2 TGTGCCAGCACCCCGGACGGGAGGGGGGAGCTGTTTTTT CASTPDGRGELFF
TRBJ1-2 TRBV20-1 . . TGCAGTGCGGCCCACAGGGTCTATGGCTACACCTTC CSAAHRVYGYTF
TRBJ2-1 TRBV2 few . TGTGCCTCCCTTAGGGAGAGCTCCTACAATGAGCAGTTCTTC CASLRESSYNEQFF
TRBJ2-4 TRBV5-1 few TRBD2 TGCGCCAGCAGCTTAGGGACTAGCGGGAGGGCCGGGCCCAAAAACATTCAGTACTTC CASSLGTSGRAGPKNIQYF
TRBJ2-2 TRBV7-2 . . TGTGCCAGCAGCTTACTCTTGGCCGGGGGCAACACCGGGGAGCTGTTTTTT CASSLLLAGGNTGELFF
TRBJ2-1 TRBV3-1 few . TGTGCCAGCAGCCCGGAAGAACGGGCGCAGTTCTTC CASSPEERAQFF
TRBJ1-2 TRBV5-1 . TRBD1 TGCGCCAGCAAGCCCTCCCCCCTGGACAGGGGGCATGGCTACACCTTC CASKPSPLDRGHGYTF
TRBJ2-3 TRBV12-3/TRBV12-4 many . TGTGCCAGCAGTTCCTGGATTGGGGGCGCGGCAGATACGCAGTATTTT CASSSWIGGAADTQYF
TRBJ2-7 TRBV10-3 few TRBD2 TGTGCCATCAGAAGACTAGCGGAAGCCTACGAGCAGTACTTC CAIRRLAEAYEQYF
TRBJ2-3 TRBV10-2 few TRBD2 TGCGCCAGCAGTGAGTCTGTAGTAGCGGGAGTATCTACGCAGTATTTT CASSESVVAGVSTQYF
TRBJ2-1 TRBV7-9 many . TGTGCCAGCAGCTTAGGAACGGCCAATGAGCAGTTCTTC CASSLGTANEQFF
TRBJ2-5 TRBV11-1 . TRBD2 TGTGCCAGCAGCTTAGCGCAGAGACTAGCGGGAGTTTTTGAAGAGACCCAGTACTTC CASSLAQRLAGVFEETQYF
TRBJ2-5 TRBV4-1 few TRBD1 TGCGCCAGCAGCGGGACAGGGGGCTTCGCGGAGACCCAGTACTTC CASSGTGGFAETQYF
TRBJ2-1 TRBV5-1 few TRBD1 TGCGCCAGCAGCTTTGGGACAGGGGATCAGGAGCAGTTCTTC CASSFGTGDQEQFF
TRBJ1-2 TRBV29-1 few . TGCAGCGTTGACCCAGGGGAATATGGCTACACCTTC CSVDPGEYGYTF
TRBJ2-1 TRBV3-1 few . TGTGCCAGCAGTTTCACAGCGCTGGGCGGGATACCCGGTAATGAGCAGTTCTTC CASSFTALGGIPGNEQFF
TRBJ1-2 TRBV5-1 many . TGCGCCAGCAGCTTGGACAGGGTCTATGGCTACACCTTC CASSLDRVYGYTF
TRBJ2-4 TRBV7-9 few . TGTGCCAGCAGCGTGGGACTAGCCAAAAACATTCAGTACTTC CASSVGLAKNIQYF
TRBJ2-5 TRBV6-2/TRBV6-3 . . TGTGCCAGCAGTCGGACAGTACCTCAAGAGACCCAGTACTTC CASSRTVPQETQYF
TRBJ2-1 TRBV5-1 . . TGCGCCAGCAGCTTGGGGGCCGCCAGCTCCTACAGTGAGCAGTTCTTC CASSLGAASSYSEQFF
TRBJ2-6 TRBV19 . TRBD1 TGTGCCAGTAGTATGGGACAGGGCGCTCTGTTCCTGACTTTC CASSMGQGALFLTF
TRBJ2-7 TRBV3-1 . TRBD1 TGTGCCAGCAGCCAAGGGACAGGGGCCTACGAGCAGTACTTC CASSQGTGAYEQYF
TRBJ1-2 TRBV9 few TRBD1 TGTGCCAGCAGGGACAGGGGGCTGCGGGACTATGGCTACACCTTC CASRDRGLRDYGYTF
TRBJ1-2 TRBV20-1 few . TGCAGTGCTAGACGTCAGGGCTCGGGGGGCTACACCTTC CSARRQGSGGYTF
TRBJ2-7 TRBV29-1 few . TGCAGCGTTGAAGGTCCGGTCGCCTACGAGCAGTACTTC CSVEGPVAYEQYF
TRBJ2-4 TRBV29-1 . . TGCAGCGTTGAAGATTTCGACAGGATCAAGCTAAAAAACATTCAGTACTTC CSVEDFDRIKLKNIQYF
TRBJ1-1 TRBV21-1 few . TGTGCCAGCAGCAGGGAACCGGGAACAAACACTGAAGCTTTCTTT CASSREPGTNTEAFF
TRBJ2-1 TRBV14 few TRBD2 TGTGCCTCGCAACCGGCGGGAGTATACAATGAGCAGTTCTTC CASQPAGVYNEQFF
TRBJ1-1 TRBV15 . . TGTGCCACCAGCAGCAACACTGAAGCTTTCTTT CATSSNTEAFF
TRBJ1-1 TRBV4-1 . . TGCGCCAGCAGCCGGAAAATGAACACTGAAGCTTTCTTT CASSRKMNTEAFF
TRBJ2-1 TRBV11-2 . . TGTGCCAGCAGCTCCCGGGGGAGGCCCAATGAGCAGTTCTTC CASSSRGRPNEQFF
TRBJ1-2 TRBV30 . TRBD1 TGTGCCTGGACCTTTCCGGACAGGGAAATAAATGGCTACACCTTC CAWTFPDREINGYTF
TRBJ1-1 TRBV9 few . TGTGCCAGCAGTGGGGGGGGGCTCGGCTCCACTGAAGCTTTCTTT CASSGGGLGSTEAFF
TRBJ2-5 TRBV2 . TRBD2 TGTGCCAGCGGAAGTGGGACTAGCGGGGGAAAAGAGACCCAGTACTTC CASGSGTSGGKETQYF
TRBJ1-2 TRBV9 few . TGTGCGAGCTGGGGGAGCAACTATGGCTACACCTTC CASWGSNYGYTF
TRBJ2-3 TRBV29-1 . TRBD2 TGCAGCGTTGTAGAACTAGCGGTCACAGATACGCAGTATTTT CSVVELAVTDTQYF
TRBJ2-6 TRBV5-1 many . TGCGCCAGCAGCTTGGAACGGAACGTCCTGACTTTC CASSLERNVLTF
TRBJ2-3 TRBV5-1 few . TGCGCCAGCAGCTTGGAGGTTCAGGGTACGCAGTATTTT CASSLEVQGTQYF
TRBJ2-3 TRBV21-1 . . TGTGCCAGCAGCAAACGAGAACGGGACAGAGACAACGTATTCACAGATACGCAGTATTTT CASSKRERDRDNVFTDTQYF
TRBJ2-7 TRBV4-1 . TRBD2 TGCGCCAGCAGCCATCCGGGACTAGCGTTCTACGAGCAGTACTTC CASSHPGLAFYEQYF
TRBJ1-1 TRBV5-1 few TRBD1 TGCGCCAGCAGCTGGGGGACAGGGGAGAATCATATGAACACTGAAGCTTTCTTT CASSWGTGENHMNTEAFF
TRBJ1-1 TRBV12-3/TRBV12-4 . . TGTGCCAGCAGTTTCCAGGTCTACCCGAACACTGAAGCTTTCTTT CASSFQVYPNTEAFF
TRBJ2-4 TRBV13 . TRBD2 TGTGCCAGCAGCTTACTAGCGGGAGTGTTCCTAGCCAAAAACATTCAGTACTTC CASSLLAGVFLAKNIQYF